This T cell receptor beta chain was profiled in a study of spatial heterogeneity in lung cancer. Broader study findings: Expanded alpha and beta TCR counts within tumors tracked tumor mutation counts.

TCRdb reprocessed the 5' RACE reads with MiXCR, giving one entry per CDR3 protein. The sample consists of about 27,000 distinct CDR3 sequences, 7.1% of them appearing once. Trimming cost V 1 base and J 4 bases; bases outside gene matches: 6. This CDR3 region has 16 residues. From germline, CDR1 is MDHEN and CDR2 SYDVKM. Time point: sample taken at primary tumor resection. Donation came from 70 or so patients with untreated early-stage non-small cell lung cancer. The table lists this clonotype with many counts. Its antigen is unidentified. Sequencing was performed on lung tumor tissue, taken at surgery. The receptor was derived from a male donor with early-stage non-small cell lung cancer. V usage is TRBV28 and J usage is TRBJ1-1, with 10 bases aligning to TRBD1. CDR3 sequence reads: CASSLFWDRGATEAFF. DNA for the CDR3: TGTGCCAGCAGTTTATTTTGGGACAGGGGTGCCACTGAAGCTTTCTTT.